The rows below give T cell receptor beta chains drawn from one sample of a study of Ad26.COV2.S vaccination and SARS-CoV-2 variants. Assay: immunoSEQ multiplex PCR; the TCRdb copy retains only in-frame clones and omits some. Among a few hundred thousand clones listed, around 90% were seen once. This specimen consisted of peripheral blood, obtained in a trial of Ad26.COV2.S vaccine versus placebo. The receptors were sampled from a person between 18 and 59 years old who received the Ad26.COV2.S COVID-19 vaccine or a placebo. CDR3s include the opening cysteine and the closing phenylalanine or tryptophan. The order of the fields is clone size, D gene, V gene, J gene, CDR3 DNA, CDR3 protein. The D gene is left open where the match is weak. Clone size is stated in some rows and not others, as once, few, many or a class when expanded.

abundance: once
d_gene: TRBD2
v_gene: TRBV6-5
j_gene: TRBJ2-7
CDR3nt: TGTGCCAGCACCGGGACTAGCGGTCCCTACGAGCAGTACTTC
CDR3aa: CASTGTSGPYEQYF

abundance: .
d_gene: .
v_gene: TRBV5-1
j_gene: TRBJ1-3
CDR3nt: TGCGCCAGCAGCTTACAAACCGGGACCTCCTGGTATTTT
CDR3aa: CASSLQTGTSWYF

abundance: .
d_gene: .
v_gene: TRBV19
j_gene: TRBJ1-1
CDR3nt: TGTGCCAGTAGTATAGTCCGGGGCTTCACTGAAGCTTTCTTT
CDR3aa: CASSIVRGFTEAFF

abundance: .
d_gene: TRBD1
v_gene: TRBV18
j_gene: TRBJ1-2
CDR3nt: TGTGCCAGCTCACCAGTAGACGGACAGGGTCATGGCTACACCTTC
CDR3aa: CASSPVDGQGHGYTF

abundance: .
d_gene: .
v_gene: TRBV2
j_gene: TRBJ1-5
CDR3nt: TGTGCCAGCAGTGAAATCCAGGGGAGCAATCAGCCCCAGCATTTT
CDR3aa: CASSEIQGSNQPQHF

abundance: .
d_gene: .
v_gene: TRBV6-6
j_gene: TRBJ1-5
CDR3nt: TGTGCCAGCAGCAACGGGAGGGGGGCTCGCAATCAGCCCCAGCATTTT
CDR3aa: CASSNGRGARNQPQHF

abundance: .
d_gene: .
v_gene: TRBV14
j_gene: TRBJ1-4
CDR3nt: TGTGCCAGCCGTTCTAATGCAGGAGGTGAAAAACTGTTTTTT
CDR3aa: CASRSNAGGEKLFF

abundance: .
d_gene: TRBD2
v_gene: TRBV5-1
j_gene: TRBJ2-7
CDR3nt: TGCGCCAGCAGCTACACTAGCGGACAATCCTACGAGCAGTACTTC
CDR3aa: CASSYTSGQSYEQYF

abundance: .
d_gene: .
v_gene: TRBV4-2
j_gene: TRBJ1-2
CDR3nt: TGTGCCAGCAGCCCCAACCGGTTAGCTAACTATGGCTACACCTTC
CDR3aa: CASSPNRLANYGYTF

abundance: .
d_gene: .
v_gene: TRBV18
j_gene: TRBJ1-1
CDR3nt: TGTGCCAGCTCACCGGGAACACAGGGATGGACTGAAGCTTTCTTT
CDR3aa: CASSPGTQGWTEAFF

abundance: .
d_gene: .
v_gene: TRBV9
j_gene: TRBJ2-3
CDR3nt: TGTGCCAGCAGCGTAGGGGAGGGGGGACTACCAGATACGCAGTATTTT
CDR3aa: CASSVGEGGLPDTQYF

abundance: .
d_gene: .
v_gene: TRBV30
j_gene: TRBJ2-7
CDR3nt: TGTGCCTGGAGTAATGAGGGAGAGCAGTACTTC
CDR3aa: CAWSNEGEQYF

abundance: .
d_gene: .
v_gene: TRBV21-1
j_gene: TRBJ1-6
CDR3nt: TGTGCCAGCAGCAAAGGCTCCACTCTGACAGGGGCCGATAATTCACCCCTCCACTTT
CDR3aa: CASSKGSTLTGADNSPLHF

abundance: .
d_gene: .
v_gene: TRBV25-1
j_gene: TRBJ1-1
CDR3nt: TGTGCCAGTGAGCGGAACACTGAAGCTTTCTTT
CDR3aa: CASERNTEAFF

abundance: .
d_gene: TRBD2
v_gene: TRBV4-2
j_gene: TRBJ2-7
CDR3nt: TGTGCCAGCAGCCAAGAAGGGACTAGCGGGTACTACGAGCAGTACTTC
CDR3aa: CASSQEGTSGYYEQYF

abundance: .
d_gene: .
v_gene: TRBV19
j_gene: TRBJ1-2
CDR3nt: TGTGCCAGCCGCTTTCGAGAGGCGTATGGCTACACCTTC
CDR3aa: CASRFREAYGYTF

abundance: once
d_gene: .
v_gene: TRBV28
j_gene: TRBJ2-5
CDR3nt: TGTGCCAGTAAGCCCCTTTTCCAAGAGACCCAGTACTTC
CDR3aa: CASKPLFQETQYF

abundance: .
d_gene: TRBD1
v_gene: TRBV7-2
j_gene: TRBJ2-4
CDR3nt: TGTGCCAGCAGCGCAGGACAGGGGGTAAAGTTCAAAAACATTCAGTACTTC
CDR3aa: CASSAGQGVKFKNIQYF

abundance: .
d_gene: .
v_gene: TRBV6-2/TRBV6-3
j_gene: TRBJ2-3
CDR3nt: TGTGCCAGCAGTGTACTCGTCGGGGCTGAGGGGAATACGCAGTATTTT
CDR3aa: CASSVLVGAEGNTQYF

abundance: .
d_gene: .
v_gene: TRBV27
j_gene: TRBJ2-5
CDR3nt: TGTGCCAGCAGTTTATCCACAGTGAAGGGGATCCAAGAGACCCAGTACTTC
CDR3aa: CASSLSTVKGIQETQYF

abundance: .
d_gene: TRBD1
v_gene: TRBV27
j_gene: TRBJ2-5
CDR3nt: TGTGCCAGCAGTTTTTACGGACGACAGGGGACCCAGTACTTC
CDR3aa: CASSFYGRQGTQYF

abundance: .
d_gene: TRBD2
v_gene: TRBV7-2
j_gene: TRBJ2-1
CDR3nt: TGTGCCAGCAGCTTAAGAGTAGGCGGGTGGGGACTAGCAGGCGATGAGCAGTTCTTC
CDR3aa: CASSLRVGGWGLAGDEQFF

abundance: .
d_gene: .
v_gene: TRBV7-2
j_gene: TRBJ2-3
CDR3nt: TGTGCCAGCAGCTCGCAGGGGGGTACGCAGTATTTT
CDR3aa: CASSSQGGTQYF

abundance: .
d_gene: TRBD1
v_gene: TRBV15
j_gene: TRBJ1-4
CDR3nt: TGTGCCACCAGCAGAGGAACAGGGGGGAGGTCAACTAATGAAAAACTGTTTTTT
CDR3aa: CATSRGTGGRSTNEKLFF

abundance: .
d_gene: TRBD2
v_gene: TRBV7-2
j_gene: TRBJ2-1
CDR3nt: TGTGCCAGCAGCTCGCTAGCGGGCGCGATCTACAATGAGCAGTTCTTC
CDR3aa: CASSSLAGAIYNEQFF

abundance: .
d_gene: TRBD1
v_gene: TRBV5-1
j_gene: TRBJ2-2
CDR3nt: TGCGCCAGCAGCCGTATTCCGGGACAGGGGGCCGGGGAGCTGTTTTTT
CDR3aa: CASSRIPGQGAGELFF

abundance: once
d_gene: .
v_gene: TRBV2
j_gene: TRBJ2-3
CDR3nt: TGTGCCAGGGAGGGGGACACCGCAGAATCCACAGATACGCAGTATTTT
CDR3aa: CAREGDTAESTDTQYF

abundance: .
d_gene: TRBD2
v_gene: TRBV3-1/TRBV3-2
j_gene: TRBJ2-7
CDR3nt: TGTGCCAGCAGCCTTCCGAGCGGGAGAATTTCCTACGAGCAGTACTTC
CDR3aa: CASSLPSGRISYEQYF

abundance: .
d_gene: .
v_gene: TRBV3-1/TRBV3-2
j_gene: TRBJ2-7
CDR3nt: TGTGCCAGCAGCCAAGATCCTGGTCCCTACGAGCAGTACTTC
CDR3aa: CASSQDPGPYEQYF

abundance: .
d_gene: .
v_gene: TRBV19
j_gene: TRBJ2-1
CDR3nt: TGTGCCAGTAGCCCCTTCCCGGACTTCACAAACAATGAGCAGTTCTTC
CDR3aa: CASSPFPDFTNNEQFF

abundance: once
d_gene: .
v_gene: TRBV6-2/TRBV6-3
j_gene: TRBJ1-2
CDR3nt: TGTGCCAGCAGTTATTCCGAGACAGTTTACTATGGCTACACCTTC
CDR3aa: CASSYSETVYYGYTF

abundance: .
d_gene: .
v_gene: TRBV11-2
j_gene: TRBJ2-2
CDR3nt: TGTGCCAGCAGCCCCTCAGGCACGAACACCGGGGAGCTGTTTTTT
CDR3aa: CASSPSGTNTGELFF

abundance: .
d_gene: .
v_gene: TRBV5-8
j_gene: TRBJ2-7
CDR3nt: TGTGCCAGCAGCTTGGCCCGGGCAGGGACGGGTTACGAGCAGTACTTC
CDR3aa: CASSLARAGTGYEQYF

abundance: .
d_gene: .
v_gene: TRBV25-1
j_gene: TRBJ1-5
CDR3nt: TGTGCCAGCTCCCGGGGGAGTCAGCCCCAGCATTTT
CDR3aa: CASSRGSQPQHF

abundance: .
d_gene: TRBD1
v_gene: TRBV27
j_gene: TRBJ2-7
CDR3nt: TGTGCCAGCAGAGGACAGGGGTTCTACGAGCAGTACTTC
CDR3aa: CASRGQGFYEQYF

abundance: .
d_gene: .
v_gene: TRBV29-1
j_gene: TRBJ1-1
CDR3nt: TGCAGCGTTACGACCGACTCTATGAACACTGAAGCTTTCTTT
CDR3aa: CSVTTDSMNTEAFF

abundance: .
d_gene: .
v_gene: TRBV27
j_gene: TRBJ1-5
CDR3nt: TGTGCCAGCCAAGGGGGGGGCTGGGGTCAGCCCCAGCATTTT
CDR3aa: CASQGGGWGQPQHF

abundance: .
d_gene: .
v_gene: TRBV2
j_gene: TRBJ1-6
CDR3nt: TGTGCCAGCAGTGAACCCTTCCTCGCTTCGGATTCACCCCTCCACTTT
CDR3aa: CASSEPFLASDSPLHF

abundance: .
d_gene: TRBD1
v_gene: TRBV25-1
j_gene: TRBJ2-7
CDR3nt: TGTGCCAGCAGTTCCGACTCCGGGACAGCTCCGTTC
CDR3aa: CASSSDSGTAPF